This record covers a single T cell receptor (beta chain). Its antigen has not been determined. Nothing much larger sits one base from this clone, and base qualities are not available. This record comes from a study of blood T cell repertoires in COVID-19 (dated by TCRdb to about 2020). For context, the study as a whole: Samples covering the acute and convalescent phases of COVID-19 were provided by collaborators in the United States, Italy and Spain. The repertoires were released in a freely available public database intended as a resource for research on the immune response to SARS-CoV-2. The prospective study material was composed of cDNA or gDNA derived from T cells, B-cell-depleted T cells, or PBMCs. Samples came from the ongoing ImmuneRACE study (first 160 participants) plus 1,254 subjects from 6 global collaborators. Nearly every sample came with metadata listing a de-identified subject ID, COVID-19 status, age in years and sex. Where HLA class I and class II types were available, the types were taken from metadata supplied by the sample provider, not from assay-based typing. Deeply sampled blood TCRbeta repertoires from subjects exposed to, actively infected with, or recovered from COVID-19 were included in the dataset.

The immunoSEQ Assay, a bias-controlled multiplex PCR, was used to amplify TCRbeta CDR3 regions from genomic DNA. In the source study's methods: The number of nucleated cells in each sample was estimated from the amplification of reference gene primers within the assay. To quantify the absolute abundance of each unique TCRbeta CDR3 rearrangement, sequence reads were collapsed and filtered. For each sample, productive Simpson clonality was calculated as the square root of Simpson's diversity index over productive rearrangements. The source is immuneACCESS, and TCRdb retained only in-frame sequences with V and J called. Part of the clones is not carried over; for the studies checked, unresolved V genes explain less than half of this, and the remainder is unexplained. V, J and clone size are taken as reported in that table, and D and trimming were inferred from the DNA itself. This sample holds some 490,000 clones; approximately 90% were observed only once. The ten largest clones add up to more than 7.5% of the sample.

V sheds 10 bases and J sheds 1 base, leaving 17 bases between their ends. The germline V gene gives CDR1 as MDHEN and CDR2 as SYDVKM. CDR3 length: 14 amino acids, cysteine to valine. The CDR3 DNA has 42 bases and is translated from base 1. Paper-wide results and their limitations: The amount of clinical and demographic metadata varied by source and participant and was provided uncurated.

Enrolling through a virtual design, the prospective study's participants ranged in age from roughly 18 to 89 years and lived across around 25 United States geographic areas. To assign participants to cohorts, the prospective study relied on clinical history that participants themselves reported in a screening survey and a study questionnaire. Recovered participants in ImmuneRACE Cohort 3 were defined by two consecutive negative NP/OP PCR tests, clearance by a healthcare professional, or resolution of symptoms. In the prospective study, mobile phlebotomists collected whole blood, serum and a nasopharyngeal or oropharyngeal swab from each participant. Prospective study participants could optionally give additional blood draws and questionnaires over a roughly two-month period. Prospective study blood samples were shipped either frozen or at room temperature before DNA extraction.

The receptor was derived from an older woman who had recovered from COVID-19. Sequences were obtained from PBMCs or T cells enriched from blood (not recorded which). Recombination joined TRBV28 with TRBJ2-7; the D gene assignment is ambiguous. The CDR3 has the sequence CATFSFKRSYEQYV. The sequenced DNA is TGTGCCACCTTTTCGTTCAAGAGGTCCTACGAGCAGTACGTC.